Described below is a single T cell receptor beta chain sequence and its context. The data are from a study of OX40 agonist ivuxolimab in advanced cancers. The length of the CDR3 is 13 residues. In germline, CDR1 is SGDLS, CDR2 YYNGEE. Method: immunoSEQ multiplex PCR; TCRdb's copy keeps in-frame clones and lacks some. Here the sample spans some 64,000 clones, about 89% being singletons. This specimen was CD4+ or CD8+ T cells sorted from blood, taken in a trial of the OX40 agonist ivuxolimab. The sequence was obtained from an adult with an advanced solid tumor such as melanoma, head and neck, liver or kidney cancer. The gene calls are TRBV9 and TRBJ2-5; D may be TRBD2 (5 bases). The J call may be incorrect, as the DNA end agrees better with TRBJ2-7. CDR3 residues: CASSPGRDYEQYF. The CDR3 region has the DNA TGTGCCAGCAGCCCCGGACGGGACTACGAGCAGTACTTC.